Listed here are 14 T cell receptor beta chains from one sample, sequenced in a study of blood T cell repertoires in COVID-19. Libraries were prepared by immunoSEQ multiplex PCR; TCRdb keeps only in-frame clonotypes and omits some of them. The sample holds about 240,000 clones, roughly 85% seen once. Material: peripheral blood. The source of these receptors is a man aged 45-60 years with COVID-19, enrolled during active disease.

The J gene is TRBJ2-5, the V gene TRBV28, with D possibly TRBD2 on 6 matching bases. V shed 6 bases and J shed 5 bases, with 13 bases lying between them. This CDR3 comprises 13 residues. CDR1 is MDHEN and CDR2 is SYDVKM in the germline V gene. This chain's CDR3 is CASSLGGLETQYF. CDR3 nucleotides: TGTGCCAGCAGCCTTGGAGGGCTGGAGACCCAGTACTTC.

The rearrangement links TRBV9 to TRBJ1-1; perhaps TRBD1 as D (5 bases). V lost 4 bases and J lost 4, with 11 bases in between. From germline, CDR1 is SGDLS and CDR2 YYNGEE. The CDR3 consists of 13 residues. The CDR3 DNA sequence: TGTGCCAGCAGCCGACAGTTTGGCACTGAAGCTTTCTTT. Residues: CASSRQFGTEAFF.

The rearrangement uses TRBV29-1 and TRBJ2-5, with 9 bases fitting TRBD1. This CDR3 region has 16 residues. Germline values: CDR1 SQVTM, CDR2 ANQGSEA. V shed 6 bases and J 5 bases; nucleotides not matched to a gene: 16. The CDR3 loop reads CSVKLTRDRVLETQYF. The CDR3 region has the DNA TGCAGCGTGAAACTAACCCGGGACAGGGTACTGGAGACCCAGTACTTC.

This clone was detected once. The V call is TRBV6-1, the J call TRBJ2-4, with TRBD1 matching 7 bases. The CDR3 loop spans 18 amino acids. Germline CDR1 is MNHNS and CDR2 is SASEGT. With V trimmed by 2 bases and J by 0 bases, 10 bases remained unmatched. The CDR3 bases are TGTGCCAGCAGTGAAAGGGGGCAGAGCTCTCTAGCCAAAAACATTCAGTACTTC. Protein product: CASSERGQSSLAKNIQYF.

CDR3 DNA: TGTGCCAGCACGGGGGGAATGTATCGCGAGCAGTACTTC. It encodes CASTGGMYREQYF. V usage is TRBV28 and J usage is TRBJ2-7, with 7 bases lining up with TRBD2. This CDR3 region has 13 residues. V trimming: 7 bases; J trimming: 6 bases; junction bases outside the gene matches: 9. Looked up from germline, CDR1 is MDHEN and CDR2 is SYDVKM.

This chain uses TRBV27 with TRBJ2-1, with D unclear. CDR1 and CDR2 (germline): MNHEY, SMNVEV (reference sequence). This CDR3 contains 17 residues. V was shortened by 5 bases and J by 0 bases, with 17 bases between the two germline ends. Here the CDR3 reads CASSPAPPRGSYNEQFF. CDR3 bases: TGTGCCAGCAGTCCCGCCCCCCCGCGCGGCTCCTACAATGAGCAGTTCTTC.

This chain joins TRBV18 and TRBJ2-7; D is perhaps TRBD1 (6 bases). Germline loops: CDR1 KGHSH, CDR2 LQKENI. With 2 bases removed from V and 6 bases from J, the gap between germline ends came to 11 bases. This CDR3 region has 13 residues. The CDR3 reads CASSPSRDTEQYF. In DNA, the CDR3 is TGTGCCAGCTCACCATCACGGGACACCGAGCAGTACTTC.

This clone was seen only once. The chain recombines TRBV29-1 with TRBJ2-1, with 10 bases that match TRBD2. Unmatched junction bases numbered 7, after V lost 7 bases and J lost 7 bases. Germline-derived CDR1 and CDR2 are SQVTM and ANQGSEA. The CDR3 has 13 amino acids. The CDR3 sequence: CSGKAGGSNEQFF. In DNA form, the CDR3 reads TGCAGCGGTAAAGCGGGGGGGTCTAATGAGCAGTTCTTC.

V usage is TRBV27 and J usage is TRBJ1-1; no firm D call. V lost 2 bases, J lost 3 bases, and 19 bases lay in between. The CDR3 contains 17 residues. Germline lookup yields CDR1 MNHEY and CDR2 SMNVEV (reference sequence). CDR3 sequence reads: CASSLLPPAGPDTEAFF. The DNA of the CDR3 is TGTGCCAGCAGTTTACTCCCCCCCGCAGGCCCGGACACTGAAGCTTTCTTT.

This clone was found once. The genes are TRBV11-3 and TRBJ2-7; no firm D call. V was trimmed by 0 bases and J by 5 bases, leaving 8 bases between them. The CDR3 contains 13 residues. From germline, CDR1 is SGHNT and CDR2 YENEEA. Here the CDR3 DNA reads TGTGCCAGCAGCTTAGATCAAACGGACGAGCAGTACTTC. It codes for CASSLDQTDEQYF.

This clone was seen once. The chain couples TRBV25-1 to TRBJ1-2, with 9 bases matching TRBD1. Germline lookup yields CDR1 MGHDK and CDR2 SYGVNS. Trimming removed 2 bases from V and 7 bases from J; junction bases left unmatched: 2. The CDR3 totals 13 residues. CDR3 region: CASSETGGLGYTF. For the CDR3, the DNA is TGTGCCAGCAGTGAAACAGGGGGCCTTGGCTACACCTTC.

V usage is TRBV6-5 and J usage is TRBJ2-1, with no clear D. Trimming removed 6 bases from V and 6 bases from J, with 12 bases in between. This CDR3 spans 13 amino acids. The V gene's germline CDR1 is MNHEY and CDR2 SVGAGI. The CDR3 bases are TGTGCCAGCAGCCCAGAGGCTAGCAATGAGCAGTTCTTC. Residues: CASSPEASNEQFF.

The CDR3 DNA follows: TGTGCCAGCCGCGGGAGGTACAATGAGCAGTTCTTC. Amino acid sequence: CASRGRYNEQFF. This chain connects TRBV6-5 to TRBJ2-1; 8 nucleotides line up with TRBD2. The CDR3 contains 12 residues. Germline CDR1 reads MNHEY; CDR2 reads SVGAGI. V lost 8 bases to trimming and J lost 4 bases; unmatched junction nucleotides: 1.

This chain connects TRBV18 to TRBJ1-6, with D tentatively TRBD1 (6 bases). V dropped 3 bases and J dropped 1 base, with 13 bases sitting between them. CDR3 length: 17 residues. Germline V gene data show CDR1 as KGHSH and CDR2 as LQKENI. The CDR3 here is CASSPAGRGSYNSPLHF. As DNA, the CDR3 is TGTGCCAGCTCACCGGCTGGCAGGGGTTCCTATAATTCACCCCTCCACTTT.